The rows below give T cell receptor beta chains drawn from one sample of a study of neoadjuvant anti-PD-1 for oral cavity cancer. This table comes from immunoSEQ multiplex PCR, and its TCRdb copy is limited to in-frame clones, with some not included. This sample has approximately 13,000 clones; over 55% occur once, and the top ten carry approximately 3%. This specimen was PBMCs, taken after nivolumab (anti-PD-1) treatment. These TCRs come from a person aged 40 to 85 with oral cavity squamous cell carcinoma. The CDR3 runs from the conserved cysteine through the conserved F or W.

v_call	cdr3_aa
TRBV29-1	CSVEGLSTEAFF
TRBV5-6	CASSLGLTSYNEQFF
TRBV7-6	CASSLGSLGQRTDTQYF
TRBV27	CASRSTGANYGYTF
TRBV14	CASSQDLGAGRTEAFF
TRBV5-4	CASSFGGEDTQYF
TRBV5-1	CASHDWAGYTF
TRBV7-2	CASSLQPYEQYF
TRBV7-6	CASSQSQGIGTDTQYF
TRBV10-3	CAIRPTSGRNNEQFF
TRBV28	CASSFLTGLRYNEQFF
TRBV7-7	CASSLQGGEQFF
TRBV15	CATSRDPDYEQYF
TRBV6-1	CASSQSYEQYF
TRBV4-2	CASSQGFSYEQYF
TRBV6-5	CASRPGTAHQPQHF
TRBV30	CAWSVLVPGELFF
TRBV6-1	CASTETGGDGYTF
TRBV6-5	CASSSWTPWPPDTQYF
TRBV11-3	CASSPRLDSGELFF
TRBV6-1	CASSGLEAFF
TRBV11-3	CGAQETQYF
TRBV29-1	CSVDTLNTEAFF
TRBV7-9	CASSSSGGGDTQYF
TRBV9	CASSQGLAGGQETQYF
TRBV6-1	CASSVTGTGIYEQYF
TRBV6-1	CASSTEAFF
TRBV30	CAWSVQQGLTDTQYF
TRBV28	CASSLPGTPNTGELFF
TRBV6-5	CASRTVYNEQFF
TRBV2	CASSDSLLNYEQYF
TRBV11-2	CASSLNQRGFYNEQFF
TRBV29-1	CSVVQSVDTQYF
TRBV27	CASSLRGDSLSYEQYF
TRBV6-1	CASRGRQLNTEAFF
TRBV2	CASSGVVTGWSGELFF
TRBV5-1	CASYSDRASTDTQYF
TRBV10-3	CAIRTDSSGNTIYF
TRBV19	CASSPWGQGGEKLFF
TRBV7-8	CASSFERVLFF
TRBV5-1	CASSRGQGVNTEAFF
TRBV5-1	CASSLESQRTDTQYF
TRBV30	CAWSRGDLFEKLFF
TRBV6-4	CASSETSGSTGELFF
TRBV5-1	CASSLVQGITGELFF
TRBV10-3	CAISVYGDTQYF
TRBV29-1	CSGGQGIEESGYTF
TRBV9	CASSSGLAGAEQYF
TRBV28	CASSLYSAAGELFF
TRBV6-6	CASRGETQYF